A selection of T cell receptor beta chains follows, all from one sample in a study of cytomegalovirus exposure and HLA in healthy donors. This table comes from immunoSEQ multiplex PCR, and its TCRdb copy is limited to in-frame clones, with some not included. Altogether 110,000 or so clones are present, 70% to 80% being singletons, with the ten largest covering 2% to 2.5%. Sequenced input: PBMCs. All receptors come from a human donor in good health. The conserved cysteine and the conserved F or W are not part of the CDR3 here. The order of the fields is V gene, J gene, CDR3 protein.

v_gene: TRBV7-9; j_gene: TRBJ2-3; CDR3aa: ASSLVQGSTDTQY
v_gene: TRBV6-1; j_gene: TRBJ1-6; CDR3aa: ASSGYSPLH
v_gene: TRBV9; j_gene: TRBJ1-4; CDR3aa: ASSALGGIGEKLF
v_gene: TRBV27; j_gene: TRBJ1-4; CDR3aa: ASSPGGTNEKLF
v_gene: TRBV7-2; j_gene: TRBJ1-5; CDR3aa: ASNPGTGGQPQH
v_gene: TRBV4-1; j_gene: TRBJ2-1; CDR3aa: ASSQSRVNEQF
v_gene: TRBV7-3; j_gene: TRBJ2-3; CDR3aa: ASSLAGSRDTQY
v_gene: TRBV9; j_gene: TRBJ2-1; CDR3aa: ASSVQPNPGGGEQF
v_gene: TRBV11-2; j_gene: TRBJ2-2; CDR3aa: ASSTSNRQTGELF
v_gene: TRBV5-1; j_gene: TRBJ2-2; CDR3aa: ASSATGGTPNTGELF
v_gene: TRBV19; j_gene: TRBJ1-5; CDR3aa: ASSKNPLLRDSNQPQH
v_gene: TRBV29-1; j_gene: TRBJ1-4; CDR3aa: SVRTGGVEKLF